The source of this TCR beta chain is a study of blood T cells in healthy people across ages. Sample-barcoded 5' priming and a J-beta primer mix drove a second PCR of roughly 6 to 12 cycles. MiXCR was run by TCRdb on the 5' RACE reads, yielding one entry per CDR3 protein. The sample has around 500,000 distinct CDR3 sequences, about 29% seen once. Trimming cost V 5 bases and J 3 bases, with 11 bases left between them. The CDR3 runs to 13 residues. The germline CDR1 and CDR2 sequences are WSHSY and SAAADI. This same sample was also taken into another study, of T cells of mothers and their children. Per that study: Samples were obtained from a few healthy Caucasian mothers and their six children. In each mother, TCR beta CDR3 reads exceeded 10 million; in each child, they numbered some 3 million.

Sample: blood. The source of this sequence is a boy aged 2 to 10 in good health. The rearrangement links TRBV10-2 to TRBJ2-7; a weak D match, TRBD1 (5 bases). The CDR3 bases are TGCGCCAGCAGTCATTCCAGGGTCTACGAGCAGTACTTC. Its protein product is CASSHSRVYEQYF.